The rows below give T cell receptor beta chains drawn from one sample of a study of blood T cell repertoires in COVID-19. TCRdb's copy holds only in-frame clones and misses some; the assay was immunoSEQ multiplex PCR. The sample carries approximately 170,000 clones, around 83% recorded once. Sequenced sample: PBMCs or T cells enriched from blood (not recorded which). The origin of the receptors is a woman aged 45-59 years in a cohort exposed to, infected with or recovered from COVID-19 (not recorded which). CDR3s include the opening cysteine and the closing phenylalanine or tryptophan. Fields, in order: J gene, CDR3 length, V gene, D gene, clone size, CDR3 DNA, CDR3 protein. D genes are given only for firm matches. A row's size may be missing; if present it is once, few, many or a size class.

j_gene: TRBJ2-5
len: 12
v_gene: TRBV19
d_gene: TRBD1
abundance: -
CDR3nt: TGTGCCAGTGGACAGGGGACGGAGACCCAGTACTTC
CDR3aa: CASGQGTETQYF

j_gene: TRBJ2-7
len: 14
v_gene: TRBV5-5
d_gene: -
abundance: once
CDR3nt: TGTGCCAGCAGCACGGGCCGGGGAGCCTACGAGCAGTACTTC
CDR3aa: CASSTGRGAYEQYF

j_gene: TRBJ1-2
len: 14
v_gene: TRBV19
d_gene: TRBD1
abundance: -
CDR3nt: TGTGCCAGTAGTGTTGGACAGGGGAGGTATGGCTACACCTTC
CDR3aa: CASSVGQGRYGYTF

j_gene: TRBJ1-2
len: 14
v_gene: TRBV25-1
d_gene: -
abundance: -
CDR3nt: TGTGCCAGCAGTGATGCAGGGGCGAGCTATGGCTACACCTTC
CDR3aa: CASSDAGASYGYTF

j_gene: TRBJ2-3
len: 15
v_gene: TRBV12-5
d_gene: TRBD2
abundance: -
CDR3nt: TGTGCTAGTACCCATAGCGGGAGGGATACAGATACGCAGTATTTT
CDR3aa: CASTHSGRDTDTQYF

j_gene: TRBJ1-2
len: 15
v_gene: TRBV29-1
d_gene: -
abundance: -
CDR3nt: TGCAGCGTTGAAGTGGGTACAGGCGCCCGCTATGGCTACACCTTC
CDR3aa: CSVEVGTGARYGYTF

j_gene: TRBJ2-1
len: 13
v_gene: TRBV28
d_gene: TRBD2
abundance: few
CDR3nt: TGTGCCAGCAGCCGGAGCGGGGTTGTTGAGCAGTTCTTC
CDR3aa: CASSRSGVVEQFF

j_gene: TRBJ2-7
len: 13
v_gene: TRBV27
d_gene: TRBD1
abundance: -
CDR3nt: TGTGCCAGCACCCGGACAGGAACCTACGAGCAGTACTTC
CDR3aa: CASTRTGTYEQYF

j_gene: TRBJ2-1
len: 16
v_gene: TRBV9
d_gene: TRBD2
abundance: -
CDR3nt: TGTGCCAGCAGCGGCTTAGCGGGGGGGCCCCTGCTGGAGCAGTTCTTC
CDR3aa: CASSGLAGGPLLEQFF

j_gene: TRBJ2-1
len: 16
v_gene: TRBV6-1
d_gene: -
abundance: -
CDR3nt: TGTGCCAGCAGTGAAGTAGGGAACGGGGCCTACAATGAGCAGTTCTTC
CDR3aa: CASSEVGNGAYNEQFF

j_gene: TRBJ2-3
len: 17
v_gene: TRBV19
d_gene: TRBD2
abundance: -
CDR3nt: TGTGCCAGTAGGGGAGTTTTACTAGCGGGACACACAGATACGCAGTATTTT
CDR3aa: CASRGVLLAGHTDTQYF

j_gene: TRBJ2-7
len: 14
v_gene: TRBV28
d_gene: TRBD2
abundance: -
CDR3nt: TGTGCCAGCAGTACGACTAGCGGGAGCTCCGAGCAGTACTTC
CDR3aa: CASSTTSGSSEQYF

j_gene: TRBJ1-1
len: 13
v_gene: TRBV4-2
d_gene: -
abundance: -
CDR3nt: TGTGCCAGCAGAGGTACAGGGATCACTGAAGCTTTCTTT
CDR3aa: CASRGTGITEAFF

j_gene: TRBJ2-5
len: 15
v_gene: TRBV11-3
d_gene: TRBD1
abundance: -
CDR3nt: TGTGCCAGCAGCCTCTCGGGACAGGGCGTTGAGACCCAGTACTTC
CDR3aa: CASSLSGQGVETQYF

j_gene: TRBJ1-1
len: 13
v_gene: TRBV19
d_gene: -
abundance: -
CDR3nt: TGTGCCAGTAGCTGGCGTGCAGGTTCTGAAGCTTTCTTT
CDR3aa: CASSWRAGSEAFF

j_gene: TRBJ2-3
len: 14
v_gene: TRBV7-9
d_gene: -
abundance: -
CDR3nt: TGTGCCAGCAGCTTCACCTCTGGTCGGGATACGCAGTATTTT
CDR3aa: CASSFTSGRDTQYF

j_gene: TRBJ1-4
len: 16
v_gene: TRBV27
d_gene: TRBD1
abundance: once
CDR3nt: TGTGCCAGCAGTCGGGCAGGGGGCTTTTCTAATGAAAAACTGTTTTTT
CDR3aa: CASSRAGGFSNEKLFF

j_gene: TRBJ1-4
len: 12
v_gene: TRBV18
d_gene: -
abundance: -
CDR3nt: TGTGCCAGCTCGGAGACTAGGGAAAAACTGTTTTTT
CDR3aa: CASSETREKLFF

j_gene: TRBJ2-5
len: 15
v_gene: TRBV29-1
d_gene: TRBD1
abundance: -
CDR3nt: TGCAGCGTCGCCAGGGACAGGGGTAGGCAAGAGACCCAGTACTTC
CDR3aa: CSVARDRGRQETQYF

j_gene: TRBJ2-3
len: 18
v_gene: TRBV28
d_gene: TRBD2
abundance: -
CDR3nt: TGTGCCAGCAGTCCCATAGCGGGAGCTGATTTCGGCACAGATACGCAGTATTTT
CDR3aa: CASSPIAGADFGTDTQYF

j_gene: TRBJ2-1
len: 12
v_gene: TRBV7-2
d_gene: TRBD1
abundance: -
CDR3nt: TGTGCCAGCAGCCCCACCCCAGGGGGGCAGTTCTTC
CDR3aa: CASSPTPGGQFF

j_gene: TRBJ1-3
len: 15
v_gene: TRBV27
d_gene: TRBD1
abundance: -
CDR3nt: TGTGCCACCCGGACAGGGACAAACTCTGGAAACACCATATATTTT
CDR3aa: CATRTGTNSGNTIYF